This TCR beta chain stems from a study of low-dose radiotherapy and immunotherapy resistance in tumors. Across the whole study: Every six weeks patients received intravenous ipilimumab 1 mg/kg, and every two weeks they received intravenous nivolumab 240 mg. The study gave patients oral aspirin 300 mg daily for four cycles from cycle 1 day 1.

As to time point: after trial treatment. Treatment of the sample: LDRT plus nivolumab, ipilimumab, low-dose cyclophosphamide and aspirin (RACIN trial). TRAV and TRBV primers primed cDNA for both TCRalpha and TCRbeta. The authors amplified TCRs for approximately 20 PCR cycles with a constant-region primer and a V-primer adapter. Each CDR3 protein gets one entry after TCRdb re-called the reads with MiXCR. The sample shows about 100,000 distinct CDR3 sequences, 20% of them seen only once. Trimming stripped 6 bases from V and 10 bases from J, with 10 bases between. Germline CDR1 is SGHDN and CDR2 is FVKESK. The CDR3 runs to 11 residues. This clonotype was counted ten times or more.

The material was PBMCs, obtained after low-dose radiotherapy plus immunotherapy. The sequence was collected from a male donor with prostate cancer. V usage is TRBV14 and J usage is TRBJ2-1, with D perhaps TRBD1 (6 bases). The CDR3 loop is CASSWGLEQFF. The CDR3 DNA reads as TGTGCCAGCAGTTGGGGGCTCGAGCAGTTCTTC. Complete variable domain (other parts from reference TRBV14 and TRBJ2-1): EAGVTQFPSHSVIEKGQTVTLRCDPISGHDNLYWYRRVMGKEIKFLLHFVKESKQDESGMPNNRFLAERTGGTYSTLKVQPAELEDSGVYFCASSWGLEQFFGPGTRLTVL.